The 17 T cell receptor beta chains reported below all come from one sample, sequenced in a study of cytomegalovirus exposure and HLA in healthy donors. Using immunoSEQ multiplex PCR, the repertoire was profiled, and TCRdb retains in-frame clones only, with some absent. The sample includes 280,000 or so clones, 88% of them seen just once. Sequences were obtained from PBMCs. These TCRs come from a young woman in good health and CMV-seronegative.

The chain joins TRBV10-2 to TRBJ2-7; TRBD1 is a possible D gene (6 bases). CDR1 and CDR2 from the germline V gene are WSHSY and SAAADI. The V gene lost 1 base and the J gene lost 5 bases, with 9 bases spanning the gap. The CDR3 is 13 amino acids. CDR3 residues: CASSEWGRNEQYF. Written as DNA, the CDR3 is TGCGCCAGCAGTGAGTGGGGGCGTAACGAGCAGTACTTC.

The chain links TRBV30 to TRBJ2-5; 7 bases are shared with TRBD1. CDR1 and CDR2 from the germline V gene are GTSNPN and SVGIG (reference sequence). This CDR3 spans 12 amino acids. The ends lost 5 bases at V and 1 base at J; junction bases unmatched: 1. CDR3 sequence reads: CAWGDSQETQYF. CDR3 DNA: TGTGCCTGGGGGGACAGCCAAGAGACCCAGTACTTC.

This clone was counted once. The chain has TRBV4-1 and TRBJ2-7; weak D call: TRBD2 (7 bases). Germline V gene data show CDR1 as MGHRA and CDR2 as YSYEKL. Trimming removed 0 bases at V and 3 bases at J, with 15 bases between. The CDR3 contains 16 residues. The CDR3 sequence: CASSQERKGGIYEQYF. CDR3 DNA: TGCGCCAGCAGCCAAGAACGTAAGGGGGGGATCTACGAGCAGTACTTC.

V is TRBV10-3 and J is TRBJ2-2; possibly TRBD1 for D (6 bases). There are 18 residues in the CDR3. Trimming pared 6 bases from V and 0 bases from J, leaving 20 bases between. In germline, CDR1 is ENHRY, CDR2 SYGVKD. The CDR3 DNA reads as TGTGCCATCAGGGATACGGACAGAGACTACGCGAACACCGGGGAGCTGTTTTTT. Translated: CAIRDTDRDYANTGELFF.

J is TRBJ2-7 and V is TRBV7-2; perhaps TRBD2 as D (6 bases). Germline lookup yields CDR1 SGHTA and CDR2 FQGNSA. V shed 1 base and J shed 3 bases, with 13 bases lying between them. The CDR3 spans 15 residues. CDR3 sequence: CASSLETGVHYEQYF. Written as DNA, the CDR3 is TGTGCCAGCAGCTTAGAGACGGGGGTTCACTACGAGCAGTACTTC. The full variable domain, completed using reference TRBV7-2 and TRBJ2-7, is GAGVSQSPSNKVTEKGKDVELRCDPISGHTALYWYRQSLGQGLEFLIYFQGNSAPDKSGLPSDRFSAERTGGSVSTLTIQRTQQEDSAVYLCASSLETGVHYEQYFGPGTRLTVT.

The chain carries TRBV6-1 and TRBJ2-7, with TRBD2 matching 10 bases. Trimming took 6 bases from V and 0 from J; bases not matched to a gene: 5. CDR3 length: 15 amino acids. Germline assignment: CDR1 MNHNS and CDR2 SASEGT. CDR3 sequence reads: CASRRTSGNSYEQYF. CDR3 sequence (DNA): TGTGCCAGCAGAAGAACTAGCGGGAACTCCTACGAGCAGTACTTC.

The V call is TRBV13, the J call TRBJ2-7; a weak D match, TRBD2 (6 bases). Trimming cost V 7 bases and J 3 bases, with 13 bases left between them. Looked up from germline, CDR1 is PRHDT and CDR2 is FYEKMQ (reference sequence). The CDR3 totals 13 residues. The CDR3 DNA sequence: TGTGCCAGCACTCCCCCCGGGAGCTACGAGCAGTACTTC. Translating it yields CASTPPGSYEQYF. Complete variable domain (other parts from reference TRBV13 and TRBJ2-7): AAGVIQSPRHLIKEKRETATLKCYPIPRHDTVYWYQQGPGQDPQFLISFYEKMQSDKGSIPDRFSAQQFSDYHSELNMSSLELGDSALYFCASTPPGSYEQYFGPGTRLTVT.

J is TRBJ2-7 and V is TRBV28; 8 bases fit TRBD1. V shed 5 bases and J 3 bases; nucleotides not matched to a gene: 9. CDR3 size: 15 residues. The germline V gene has CDR1 MDHEN and CDR2 SYDVKM. In DNA form, the CDR3 reads TGTGCCAGCAGTCCCGAGACAGGGGCGGGCTACGAGCAGTACTTC. It translates to CASSPETGAGYEQYF.

V is TRBV30 and J is TRBJ2-2; TRBD2 matches 11 bases. V dropped 0 bases and J dropped 5; count of bases not matched to a gene: 5. Germline V lookup: CDR1 GTSNPN, CDR2 SVGIG (reference sequence). The CDR3 spans 16 residues. CDR3 region: CAWSVDLAGGTGELFF. CDR3 in DNA: TGTGCCTGGAGTGTAGATCTAGCGGGAGGTACCGGGGAGCTGTTTTTT. The whole variable domain, remainder taken from reference TRBV30 and TRBJ2-2, is SQTIHQWPATLVQPVGSPLSLECTVEGTSNPNLYWYRQAAGRGLQLLFYSVGIGQISSEVPQNLSASRPQDRQFILSSKKLLLSDSGFYLCAWSVDLAGGTGELFFGEGSRLTVL.

This clone was picked up one time. The chain employs TRBV10-3 and TRBJ2-7, with 10 bases that match TRBD2. This CDR3 has 16 amino acids. The V and J ends lost 3 bases and 3 bases, in that order; junction bases with no gene match: 8. In germline, CDR1 is ENHRY, CDR2 SYGVKD. CDR3 loop: CAISEGRLAGVYEQYF. The CDR3 DNA follows: TGTGCCATCAGTGAAGGGCGGCTAGCGGGAGTCTACGAGCAGTACTTC.

V usage is TRBV6-1 and J usage is TRBJ2-2, with D possibly TRBD1 on 6 matching bases. CDR1 is MNHNS and CDR2 is SASEGT in the germline V gene. This CDR3 has 14 amino acids. The ends were cut back, 10 bases at V and 2 bases at J, with 14 bases in the middle. Here the CDR3 DNA reads TGTGCCAACAAACAGGGATTAAACACCGGGGAGCTGTTTTTT. Protein sequence: CANKQGLNTGELFF.

The chain recombines TRBV27 with TRBJ2-7; 7 positions agree with TRBD1. There are 14 residues in the CDR3. Germline CDR1 MNHEY, CDR2 SMNVEV (reference sequence). Unmatched junction bases numbered 5, after V lost 3 bases and J lost 3 bases. Written as DNA, the CDR3 is TGTGCCAGCAGTTTGAGGACAGGAATCTACGAGCAGTACTTC. Protein sequence: CASSLRTGIYEQYF.

This chain connects TRBV6-6 to TRBJ1-5; D gene uncertain. V was clipped by 5 bases and J by 12 bases, with 17 bases between them. CDR1 and CDR2 from the germline V gene are MNHNY and SVGAGI (reference sequence). CDR3 length: 13 amino acids. CDR3 coding DNA: TGTGCCAGCAGTCTCTCTGCACCAAGGAGCCAGCATTTT. Encoded protein: CASSLSAPRSQHF.

The J gene is TRBJ2-3, the V gene TRBV5-1; 9 positions agree with TRBD2. Germline V lookup: CDR1 SGHRS, CDR2 YFSETQ. CDR3 length: 17 amino acids. Unmatched junction bases numbered 13, after V lost 4 bases and J lost 4 bases. DNA for the CDR3: TGCGCCAGCAGCGGAGCGGGAGGTAGCATGGGTTCAGATACGCAGTATTTT. This sequence encodes CASSGAGGSMGSDTQYF.

V gene TRBV28 combines with J gene TRBJ2-7; D is unresolved. Per the germline V gene, CDR1 is MDHEN and CDR2 is SYDVKM. V lost 6 bases, J lost 3 bases, and 18 bases lay in between. The CDR3 spans 15 residues. CDR3 in DNA: TGTGCCAGCAGGCGCAGCAGACATTCCCTCTACGAGCAGTACTTC. Protein: CASRRSRHSLYEQYF. Variable domain in full (rest from reference TRBV28 and TRBJ2-7): DVKVTQSSRYLVKRTGEKVFLECVQDMDHENMFWYRQDPGLGLRLIYFSYDVKMKEKGDIPEGYSVSREKKERFSLILESASTNQTSMYLCASRRSRHSLYEQYFGPGTRLTVT.

V and J are TRBV5-1 and TRBJ2-7; 7 bases map to TRBD1. Germline CDR1 is SGHRS and CDR2 is YFSETQ. The CDR3 is made up of 14 amino acids. The V and J ends lost 3 bases and 4 bases, in that order; junction bases with no gene match: 7. The CDR3 loop is CASSSGTEYYEQYF. As DNA, the CDR3 is TGCGCCAGCAGCTCTGGGACAGAGTATTACGAGCAGTACTTC.

This clone was observed a single time. This sequence joins TRBV9 and TRBJ2-5, with 11 bases matching TRBD2. Per germline, CDR1 SGDLS and CDR2 YYNGEE. CDR3 length: 16 residues. Unmatched junction bases numbered 6, after V lost 0 bases and J lost 5 bases. Written as DNA, the CDR3 is TGTGCCAGCAGCGTAGGGGGTAGCGGGAGGGGGGAGACCCAGTACTTC. Protein: CASSVGGSGRGETQYF.